This T cell receptor beta chain stems from a study of identical twins. Study-wide results and caveats: Beta out-of-frame sequences showed weaker excess sharing between twins. When twins shared out-of-frame alpha sequences, those sequences had excess low generation probability. Out-of-frame TCR alpha sharing in monozygotic twins exceeded recombination model predictions.

This clonotype was counted between two and nine times. Its antigen is not known. Germline V CDR1 and CDR2: SEHNR, FQNEAQ (reference sequence). The CDR3 is 16 amino acids. Trimming cost V 5 bases and J 5 bases; bases outside gene matches: 11. TCRdb reprocessed the 5' RACE reads via MiXCR and lists one record per CDR3 protein. The sample holds about 530,000 distinct CDR3 sequences, under 25% seen once. This sample was also put to use in a study of yellow fever vaccine responses in identical twins.

The chain uses TRBV7-9 and TRBJ2-1; 8 bases are shared with TRBD2. Sequencing was carried out using CD4+ T cells sorted from blood. The clonotype comes from a woman in her late teens or twenties in good health. CDR3 DNA sequence: TGTGCCAGCAGCGTTACCGGGACTAGGAAAAACAATGAGCAGTTCTTC. Translated: CASSVTGTRKNNEQFF. Looking up the rest from reference TRBV7-9 and TRBJ2-1 gives the full variable domain: DTGVSQNPRHKITKRGQNVTFRCDPISEHNRLYWYRQTLGQGPEFLTYFQNEAQLEKSRLLSDRFSAERPKGSFSTLEIQRTEQGDSAMYLCASSVTGTRKNNEQFFGPGTRLTVL.